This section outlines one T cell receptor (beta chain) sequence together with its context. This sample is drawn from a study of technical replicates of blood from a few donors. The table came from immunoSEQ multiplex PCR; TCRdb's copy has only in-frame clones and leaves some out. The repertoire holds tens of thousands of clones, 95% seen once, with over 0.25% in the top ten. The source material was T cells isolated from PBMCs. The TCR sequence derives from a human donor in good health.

CDR3 DNA: TGTGCCAGCTCACCATTTGAGGTTGCGAACACTGAAGCTTTCTTT. This translates into CASSPFEVANTEAFF. This chain uses TRBV18 with TRBJ1-1; D gene unclear. V was shortened by 2 bases and J by 1 base, with 11 bases between the two germline ends. The V gene's germline CDR1 is KGHSH and CDR2 LQKENI. The CDR3 length is 15 residues. The variable domain in full, with the rest retrieved from reference TRBV18 and TRBJ1-1, is NAGVMQNPRHLVRRRGQEARLRCSPMKGHSHVYWYRQLPEEGLKFMVYLQKENIIDESGMPKERFSAEFPKEGPSILRIQQVVRGDSAAYFCASSPFEVANTEAFFGQGTRLTVV.